This T cell receptor (beta chain) was observed in a study of OX40 agonist ivuxolimab in advanced cancers. In the study overall: The costimulatory receptor OX40 (CD134) was targeted by ivuxolimab, a fully human IgG2 agonistic monoclonal antibody. Intravenous ivuxolimab was administered to patients every 2 weeks at six dose levels: 0.01, 0.1, 0.3, 1.5, 3 and 10 mg/kg. Among the roughly 54 dose-escalation patients, some 20 had hepatocellular carcinoma, approximately 15 melanoma, 9 renal cell carcinoma and 9 head and neck cancer. The dose-escalation cohort was 82.7% male with a mean age of about 65 years, ranging from about 20 to 80. Patients were allowed to have had prior anti-PD-1, anti-PD-L1 or anti-CTLA-4 therapy, and 40% to 45% of the dose-escalation patients had previously received checkpoint inhibitors. Partial responses occurred in three dose-escalation patients: two with cutaneous melanoma and one with hepatocellular carcinoma. The point of sequencing TCRbeta in the periphery was to test whether ivuxolimab changed TCR sequence diversity and drove clonal T-cell expansion. The paper reports the monotherapy dose-escalation portion (N of about 47 patients) of the phase I ivuxolimab trial. Study-level results and caveats: Low levels of normalized T-cell clonal expansion were also seen in some patients who did not respond. On average, CD8+ T cells showed more expanded clones than CD4+ T cells after ivuxolimab. Antigen specificity was not determined for the clonally expanded peripheral T cells. In the 0.1-3.0 mg/kg groups, partial responders had among the lowest normalized peripheral clonal expansion, particularly in CD8+ T cells. At doses of 0.1 to 3.0 mg/kg, clonal expansion of both CD4+ and CD8+ blood T cells was observed from baseline to week 6.

V was cut back by 10 bases and J by 6 bases, leaving a gap of 13 bases between them. The CDR3, cysteine through phenylalanine, is 13 amino acids long. The retained sequence is limited to the CDR3, 39 bases, with the frame set at the first base. The germline V gene (reference sequence) sets CDR1 to MNHNY and CDR2 to SVGAGI. Of note for this clone: Its target antigen remains unknown. The input lacks base qualities; no much larger clone sits a single base away.

Patients with a history of autoimmune disease or receiving systemic immunosuppression were excluded from the trial. Peripheral blood for TCR sequencing was collected from all dose cohorts at baseline, on cycle 4 day 1, and on cycle 7 day 1. Samples were obtained from an open-label, multicenter, first-in-human phase I dose-escalation trial of ivuxolimab. Adults with locally advanced or metastatic melanoma, renal cell, hepatocellular, or head and neck squamous cell carcinoma were enrolled in the trial. CD4+ and CD8+ T cells were sorted separately from peripheral blood before TCR sequencing. For sequencing of the TCRbeta CDR3 region, genomic DNA was extracted from the sorted cells. The immunoSEQ Assay was used to sequence the TCRbeta CDR3 regions. TCRdb obtained this table from immuneACCESS and retained in-frame rearrangements with V and J assigned. These tables miss some clones; where compared with another copy, unresolved V genes account for less than half of the shortfall, and the remainder is unexplained. The sample profile shows about 46,000 clones; around 84% of them were found once. The top ten clones comprise about 11% of the sample.

This material consisted of CD4+ or CD8+ T cells sorted from blood, taken in a trial of the OX40 agonist ivuxolimab. The receptor chain draws on TRBV6-6 and TRBJ2-6, and the D gene may be TRBD1, 5 bases matching. This clonotype was obtained from an adult with an advanced solid tumor such as melanoma, head and neck, liver or kidney cancer. DNA sequence: TGTGCCACCCCAGGGCCTATGGCCAACGTCCTGACTTTC. The encoded protein is CATPGPMANVLTF.